This TCR beta chain was recorded in a study of blood T cell repertoires in COVID-19. Study in general: Collection of acute and convalescent COVID-19 samples took place in the United States, Italy and Spain.

Using immunoSEQ multiplex PCR, the repertoire was profiled, and TCRdb retains in-frame clones only, with some absent. The sample lists roughly 260,000 clones; about 89% were seen once. The V gene's germline CDR1 is MGHDK and CDR2 SYGVNS. V lost 2 bases to trimming and J lost 4 bases; unmatched junction nucleotides: 8. This CDR3 has 17 residues. The V and J genes are TRBV25-1 and TRBJ2-3; 11 bases are shared with TRBD2. The TCR comes from a human donor in a cohort exposed to, infected with or recovered from COVID-19 (not recorded which). The donor label of this sample is uncertain. Sequencing was performed on PBMCs or T cells enriched from blood (not recorded which). The CDR3 DNA follows: TGTGCCAGCAGTGAAGACTTAGCGGGGGGGCAAGCAGATACGCAGTATTTT. Its protein product is CASSEDLAGGQADTQYF.